The 10 T cell receptor beta chains in this list originate from one sample, sequenced in a study of cytomegalovirus exposure and HLA in healthy donors listed by TCRdb under 2017. The method behind the library was the immunoSEQ multiplex PCR assay. The multiplex PCR relied on a mix of 60 forward primers for TCR Vbeta segments and 13 reverse primers for TCR Jbeta segments. The source is immuneACCESS, and TCRdb retained only in-frame sequences with V and J called. Part of the clones is not carried over; for the studies checked, unresolved V genes explain less than half of this, and the remainder is unexplained. This sample's clone table shows under 50,000 clones. The top ten clones comprise around 16% of the sample. The sequencing input was PBMCs. The receptor set was obtained from a male donor in good health and CMV-seronegative.

V gene TRBV19 combines with J gene TRBJ2-6, with D maybe TRBD2 (7 bases). V was pared by 6 bases and J by 0 bases, with 18 bases between. In germline, CDR1 is LNHDA, CDR2 SQIVND (reference sequence). CDR3 length: 18 residues. CDR3 coding DNA: TGTGCCAGTAGAAGGGGGGGGCAGGGAGGCTCTGGGGCCAACGTCCTGACTTTC. This translates into CASRRGGQGGSGANVLTF.

The CDR3 DNA reads TGCGCCAGCACCCTGGGACAGCCGCTGGGCTACACCTTC. It encodes CASTLGQPLGYTF. This chain links TRBV5-1 with TRBJ1-2; TRBD1 aligns across 7 bases. The CDR3 runs 13 residues. The V gene end was trimmed by 6 bases and the J gene end by 8 bases; junction bases not matched to a gene: 10. Germline V lookup: CDR1 SGHRS, CDR2 YFSETQ.

The genes are TRBV6-5 and TRBJ2-7, with 9 bases identical to TRBD2. Losses at the gene ends were 0 bases for V and 2 bases for J; bases not matched to a gene: 5. The CDR3 spans 16 residues. The germline gives CDR1 MNHEY, CDR2 SVGAGI. The CDR3 here is CASSYSNAGGAYEQYF. Written as DNA, the CDR3 is TGTGCCAGCAGTTACTCTAATGCGGGGGGGGCCTACGAGCAGTACTTC.

The chain couples TRBV18 to TRBJ2-4, with 7 bases matching TRBD1. Unmatched junction bases numbered 1, after V lost 3 bases and J lost 5 bases. Looked up from germline, CDR1 is KGHSH and CDR2 is LQKENI. The CDR3 consists of 13 residues. CDR3 in DNA: TGTGCCAGCTCACCCGGACAGGAAAACATTCAGTACTTC. Its protein is CASSPGQENIQYF.

V and J are TRBV6-5 and TRBJ1-1; no clear D. Germline CDR1 and CDR2: MNHEY and SVGAGI. Deletions cut 6 bases from V and 6 bases from J, with 14 bases between. CDR3 length: 13 amino acids. The CDR3 here is CASRNSFGPEAFF. In nucleotides, the CDR3 is TGTGCCAGCAGGAACAGTTTCGGCCCTGAAGCTTTCTTT.

This sequence joins TRBV2 and TRBJ1-1; no definite D call. Germline CDR1 reads SNHLY; CDR2 reads FYNNEI. The CDR3 is 13 amino acids. V lost 7 bases, J lost 4 bases, and 13 bases lay in between. As DNA, the CDR3 is TGTGCCAGCAAACCCCAGAGCGGCACTGAAGCTTTCTTT. Residues: CASKPQSGTEAFF.

The chain couples TRBV5-4 to TRBJ2-7; 9 nucleotides agree with TRBD1. Losses at the gene ends were 3 bases for V and 7 bases for J; bases not matched to a gene: 8. This CDR3 contains 14 residues. The germline CDR1 and CDR2 sequences are SGHNT and YYREEE (reference sequence). In nucleotides, the CDR3 is TGTGCCAGCAGCTATGGACAGGGGCTGGGGGAGCAGTACTTC. It is translated as CASSYGQGLGEQYF. Full variable domain (missing parts from reference TRBV5-4 and TRBJ2-7): ETGVTQSPTHLIKTRGQQVTLRCSSQSGHNTVSWYQQALGQGPQFIFQYYREEENGRGNFPPRFSGLQFPNYSSELNVNALELDDSALYLCASSYGQGLGEQYFGPGTRLTVT.

CDR3 region: CASSYTRTGREQYF. The CDR3 DNA is TGTGCCAGCAGTTACACCAGGACAGGACGCGAGCAGTACTTC. V and J are TRBV6-5 and TRBJ2-7; 7 nucleotides line up with TRBD1. V lost 2 bases, J lost 6 bases, and 7 bases stayed unmatched. This CDR3 is 14 amino acids long. Germline assignment: CDR1 MNHEY and CDR2 SVGAGI.

This chain uses TRBV6-6 with TRBJ1-1; D remains unclear. Germline lookup yields CDR1 MNHNY and CDR2 SVGAGI (reference sequence). This CDR3 has 15 amino acids. V dropped 5 bases and J dropped 0 bases, with 13 bases sitting between them. The CDR3 DNA sequence: TGTGCCAGCAGTAACCTTGACACAATGAACACTGAAGCTTTCTTT. Translating it yields CASSNLDTMNTEAFF.

The CDR3 DNA reads TGTGCCACGCAGCAACAACTATATGCTTTTTCACCCCTCCACTTT. Translating gives CATQQQLYAFSPLHF. This chain joins TRBV6-6 and TRBJ1-6; D is unclear. CDR3 length: 15 residues. CDR1 is MNHNY, CDR2 SVGAGI, per germline (reference sequence). The V and J ends lost 10 bases and 9 bases respectively, with 22 bases between them.